The 15 T cell receptor beta chains given below trace back to one sample, sequenced in a study of CD4 T cells in relation to SARS-CoV-2 and coronaviruses. Antigens of these TCRs are unknown. Before the COVID-19 pandemic, during about 2011-2019, CD4+ T cells were taken from unexposed donors. CD4+ T cells were isolated from the cells after roughly 11 days of culture. TCRdb's table, derived via immunoSEQ multiplex PCR, lists solely in-frame clones and lacks some. Of roughly 31,000 clones in the sample, 60% to 80% were seen once. What was sequenced was CD4+ T cells from PBMCs, cultured in vitro. The receptor set was obtained from a human donor in good health.

This clone was found a few times. This chain connects TRBV3-1 (or the pseudogene TRBV3-2) to TRBJ1-2; unclear D gene. The CDR3 has 12 amino acids. Trimming left V 5 bases short and J 10 bases short, with 14 bases between. Germline V gene data show CDR1 as LGHDT and CDR2 as YNNKEL (reference sequence). CDR3 bases: TGTGCCAGCAGCGTGCAAGGATTAAACTACACCTTC. Amino acid sequence: CASSVQGLNYTF.

The V gene is TRBV3-1 (or the pseudogene TRBV3-2), the J gene TRBJ2-7; D tentatively reads TRBD1 or TRBD2 (5 bases each). There are 13 residues in the CDR3. Trimming pared 1 base from V and 9 bases from J, leaving 13 bases between. The V gene's germline CDR1 is LGHDT and CDR2 YNNKEL (reference sequence). CDR3 DNA sequence: TGTGCCAGCAGCCAAGTGAGCAGGGAGAGGCAGTACTTC. This translates into CASSQVSRERQYF.

This clone was recorded a few times. For the CDR3, the DNA is TGTGCCAGCAGCCATAAAACGACAGGGGGCATAGGCTATGGCTACACCTTC. As protein: CASSHKTTGGIGYGYTF. The chain uses TRBV5-4 and TRBJ1-2; 10 bases map to TRBD1. V shed 4 bases, J shed 4 bases, and the junction held 13 bases outside the gene matches. The CDR3 is 17 residues long. Germline values: CDR1 SGHNT, CDR2 YYREEE (reference sequence).

This clone showed up just a few times. The chain combines TRBV15 with TRBJ1-6; weak D call: TRBD1 (5 bases). The CDR3 extends over 15 amino acids. V gave up 1 base and J gave up 7 bases, with 11 bases separating them. Looked up from germline, CDR1 is LNHNV and CDR2 is YYDKDF (reference sequence). The CDR3 protein is CATSRVTGHNSPLHF. In DNA form, the CDR3 reads TGTGCCACCAGCAGAGTAACGGGGCACAATTCACCCCTCCACTTT.

The chain links TRBV12-3 or TRBV12-4 to TRBJ1-2, with D unclear. The CDR3 is 12 amino acids. V was cut by 3 bases and J by 7 bases, with 9 bases left in between. The CDR3 DNA reads TGTGCCAGCAGTTTTGGAGCGCGTGGCTACACCTTC. Translated, it gives CASSFGARGYTF.

CDR3 residues: CASSEGGSRGYTF. The CDR3 DNA is TGTGCCAGCAGCGAGGGGGGATCTAGAGGCTACACCTTC. The chain is built from TRBV9 and TRBJ1-2; D might be TRBD1 (6 bases). The CDR3 spans 13 residues. Per the germline V gene, CDR1 is SGDLS and CDR2 is YYNGEE. Trimming cost V 3 bases and J 8 bases, with 14 bases left between them.

The chain is built from TRBV6-2 or TRBV6-3 and TRBJ1-1; possible D gene TRBD1, 5 bases. Germline values: CDR1 MNHEY, CDR2 SVGEGT. This CDR3 is built from 17 residues. Trimming cost V 2 bases and J 0 bases, with 16 bases left between them. CDR3 DNA: TGTGCCAGCAGTTACGCCGCTCCGGGACCTATGAACACTGAAGCTTTCTTT. It translates to CASSYAAPGPMNTEAFF.

The chain is built from TRBV5-1 and TRBJ2-1; unclear D gene. V lost 3 bases to trimming and J lost 10 bases, with 17 bases between them. Germline loops: CDR1 SGHRS, CDR2 YFSETQ. This CDR3 spans 14 amino acids. CDR3 sequence reads: CASSSGMGAVEQFF. CDR3 bases: TGCGCCAGCAGCTCTGGCATGGGTGCAGTGGAGCAGTTCTTC.

Written as DNA, the CDR3 is TGTGCCTTGTCCCAAAGCACAGATACGCAGTATTTT. Protein product: CALSQSTDTQYF. The rearrangement joins TRBV30 to TRBJ2-3; D call uncertain. The germline V gene has CDR1 GTSNPN and CDR2 SVGIG (reference sequence). There are 12 residues in the CDR3. Trimming removed 7 bases at V and 0 bases at J, with 8 bases between.

The gene calls are TRBV29-1 and TRBJ1-1; perhaps TRBD1 as D (5 bases). Germline V gives CDR1 SQVTM, CDR2 ANQGSEA. The ends were cut back, 2 bases at V and 9 bases at J, with 10 bases in the middle. The CDR3 sequence is 11 residues long. The CDR3 DNA sequence: TGCAGCGTTGAAATAGGGGCTAAAGCTTTCTTT. Translation gives CSVEIGAKAFF. Full variable domain (outside the CDR3, taken from reference TRBV29-1 and TRBJ1-1): SAVISQKPSRDICQRGTSLTIQCQVDSQVTMMFWYRQQPGQSLTLIATANQGSEATYESGFVIDKFPISRPNLTFSTLTVSNMSPEDSSIYLCSVEIGAKAFFGQGTRLTVV.

The chain carries TRBV11-3 and TRBJ1-1; D is unclear. Germline CDR1 reads SGHNT; CDR2 reads YENEEA. This CDR3 contains 13 residues. Between the trimmed V and J ends, which lost 5 bases and 5 bases, there was a span of 12 bases. The CDR3 region is CASSLAHRTEAFF. DNA of the CDR3: TGTGCCAGCAGCCTAGCCCATCGTACTGAAGCTTTCTTT.

This chain connects TRBV5-4 to TRBJ1-1; TRBD1 is a possible D gene (6 bases). CDR3 length equals 16 residues. Germline V gives CDR1 SGHNT, CDR2 YYREEE (reference sequence). The ends were cut back, 0 bases at V and 1 base at J, with 13 bases in the middle. Here the CDR3 DNA reads TGTGCCAGCAGCTTGGGGGGCGGGGGGCCGAACACTGAAGCTTTCTTT. Translating it yields CASSLGGGGPNTEAFF.

This clone was detected only a few times. J is TRBJ1-1 and V is TRBV27; D may be TRBD1 (5 bases). Germline V gene data show CDR1 as MNHEY and CDR2 as SMNVEV (reference sequence). The ends were cut back, 8 bases at V and 4 bases at J, with 26 bases in the middle. There are 17 residues in the CDR3. The CDR3 spells CASYKGMWGKRSTEAFF. Written as DNA, the CDR3 is TGTGCCAGCTATAAGGGGATGTGGGGAAAACGAAGCACTGAAGCTTTCTTT.

The chain combines TRBV27 with TRBJ1-2; 8 bases fit TRBD1. The CDR3 runs to 15 residues. Losses at the gene ends were 2 bases for V and 6 bases for J; bases not matched to a gene: 8. Germline values: CDR1 MNHEY, CDR2 SMNVEV (reference sequence). CDR3 loop: CASSLSRGRGNGYTF. For the CDR3, the DNA is TGTGCCAGCAGTTTAAGCAGGGGGCGAGGGAATGGCTACACCTTC.

The rearrangement uses TRBV4-3 and TRBJ1-5; D ambiguous. V was clipped by 1 base and J by 2 bases, with 6 bases between them. The CDR3 totals 14 residues. CDR1 is LGHNA, CDR2 YSLEER, per germline. The CDR3 sequence: CASSQGVRNQPQHF. The CDR3 DNA sequence: TGCGCCAGCAGCCAAGGGGTCCGCAATCAGCCCCAGCATTTT.